The rows below give T cell receptor beta chains drawn from one sample of a study of blood T cell repertoires in COVID-19. TCRdb's table, derived via immunoSEQ multiplex PCR, lists solely in-frame clones and lacks some. The sample lists 180,000 or so clones; over 75% were seen once. The source material was peripheral blood. The origin of the receptors is a person in their 70s with COVID-19, enrolled during active disease. Each CDR3 is given with its conserved first and last residue. D genes are given only for firm matches. The size entry is marked missing in some rows and otherwise reads once, few, many or a size class.

v_gene	j_gene	d_gene	abundance	CDR3aa	CDR3nt
TRBV11-2	TRBJ1-6	.	.	CASSSNANSPLHF	TGTGCCAGCAGCTCTAATGCTAATTCACCCCTCCACTTT
TRBV4-1	TRBJ1-5	.	.	CASSQDYGGTRQPQHF	TGCGCCAGCAGCCAAGATTACGGGGGTACCAGGCAGCCCCAGCATTTT
TRBV4-3	TRBJ2-1	TRBD2	.	CASSQEWTSGVAGSYNEQFF	TGCGCCAGCAGCCAAGAGTGGACTAGCGGGGTGGCAGGTTCCTACAATGAGCAGTTCTTC
TRBV11-3	TRBJ2-3	.	few	CASSFSSAETDTQYF	TGTGCCAGCAGCTTCAGTTCGGCGGAGACAGATACGCAGTATTTT
TRBV5-1	TRBJ2-5	.	few	CASSYRTGSRETQYF	TGCGCCAGCAGCTACCGAACAGGGTCGCGAGAGACCCAGTACTTC
TRBV2	TRBJ2-7	TRBD2	.	CASSFGLAGEQYF	TGTGCCAGCAGTTTCGGACTAGCGGGCGAGCAGTACTTC
TRBV15	TRBJ2-1	.	.	CATSRDRKGGVHEQFF	TGTGCCACCAGCAGAGATCGGAAAGGGGGGGTCCATGAGCAGTTCTTC
TRBV6-4	TRBJ2-3	TRBD2	.	CASSPWASGVDTQYF	TGTGCCAGCAGCCCATGGGCTAGCGGTGTGGATACGCAGTATTTT
TRBV28	TRBJ1-6	TRBD1	.	CASGRTGGRYNSPLHF	TGTGCCAGCGGACGGACAGGGGGTCGTTATAATTCACCCCTCCACTTT
TRBV4-1	TRBJ1-2	TRBD1	.	CASSQERGRTSKGYGYTF	TGCGCCAGCAGCCAAGAGAGGGGGCGGACTTCCAAGGGCTATGGCTACACCTTC
TRBV7-2	TRBJ2-7	TRBD2	.	CASSLPGLTYEQYF	TGTGCCAGCAGCTTGCCGGGACTAACCTACGAGCAGTACTTC
TRBV6-5	TRBJ2-7	.	.	CASSTTVYEQYF	TGTGCCAGCAGTACCACAGTTTACGAGCAGTACTTC
TRBV19	TRBJ2-7	.	.	CASSIRSQVRDEQYF	TGTGCCAGTAGTATACGGTCACAGGTCAGGGACGAGCAGTACTTC